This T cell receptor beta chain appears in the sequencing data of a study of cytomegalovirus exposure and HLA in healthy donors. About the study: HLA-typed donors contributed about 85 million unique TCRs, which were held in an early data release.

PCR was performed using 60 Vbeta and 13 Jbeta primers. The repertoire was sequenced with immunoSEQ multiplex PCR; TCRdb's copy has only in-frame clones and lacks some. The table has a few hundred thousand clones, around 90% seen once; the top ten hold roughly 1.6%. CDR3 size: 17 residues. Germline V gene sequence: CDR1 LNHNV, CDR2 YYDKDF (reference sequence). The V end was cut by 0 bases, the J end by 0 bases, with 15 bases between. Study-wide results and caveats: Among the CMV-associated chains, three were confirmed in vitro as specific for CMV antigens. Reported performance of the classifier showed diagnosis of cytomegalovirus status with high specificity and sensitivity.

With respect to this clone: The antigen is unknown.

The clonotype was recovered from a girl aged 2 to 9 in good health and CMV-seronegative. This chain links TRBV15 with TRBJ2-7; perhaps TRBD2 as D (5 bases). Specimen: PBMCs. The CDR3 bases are TGTGCCACCAGCAGAGATCGAAGCGGAGGCCGCTCCTACGAGCAGTACTTC. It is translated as CATSRDRSGGRSYEQYF.